These 16 T cell receptor beta chains came from one sample sequenced in a study of graft-versus-host responses after intestinal transplantation. The method was immunoSEQ multiplex PCR; TCRdb's version includes in-frame clones alone and lacks a portion of them. The sample carries under 30,000 clones, over 90% recorded once. The sample here was PBMCs, taken 18 days after transplant. The receptors here all came from a human patient who received an intestinal transplant, so some T cells may come from the graft donor.

V usage is TRBV11-2 and J usage is TRBJ2-1; 12 bases agree with TRBD2. Per the germline V gene, CDR1 is SGHAT and CDR2 is FQNNGV. There are 15 residues in the CDR3. Trimming at V came to 6 bases and at J to 5 bases, leaving 5 bases not matched to a gene. CDR3 loop: CASSSGTSGHNEQFF. The CDR3 DNA is TGTGCCAGCAGTTCCGGGACTAGCGGGCACAATGAGCAGTTCTTC. Complete variable domain (other parts from reference TRBV11-2 and TRBJ2-1): EAGVAQSPRYKIIEKRQSVAFWCNPISGHATLYWYQQILGQGPKLLIQFQNNGVVDDSQLPKDRFSAERLKGVDSTLKIQPAKLEDSAVYLCASSSGTSGHNEQFFGPGTRLTVL.

The chain links TRBV6-1 to TRBJ2-5, with 11 bases identical to TRBD2. CDR1 is MNHNS, CDR2 SASEGT, per germline. The CDR3 totals 15 residues. Losses at the gene ends were 7 bases for V and 0 bases for J; bases not matched to a gene: 4. The CDR3, as DNA: TGTGCCAGCATCATTAGCGGGGGGGACCAAGAGACCCAGTACTTC. Its translation: CASIISGGDQETQYF.

This rearrangement joins TRBV7-8 to TRBJ2-2; D remains unclear. The V and J ends lost 5 bases and 5 bases respectively, with 12 bases between them. Germline CDR1 reads SGHVS; CDR2 reads FQNEAQ. This CDR3 contains 14 residues. CDR3 in DNA: TGTGCCAGCAGCAAGCCTAGTGCGACCGGGGAGCTGTTTTTT. Amino acids: CASSKPSATGELFF.

The rearrangement uses TRBV25-1 and TRBJ2-5, with D possibly TRBD2 on 5 matching bases. This CDR3 comprises 14 residues. The germline gives CDR1 MGHDK, CDR2 SYGVNS. Between the trimmed V and J ends, which lost 1 base and 5 bases, there was a span of 11 bases. The CDR3 loop is CASSELLGMETQYF. The CDR3, as DNA: TGTGCCAGCAGTGAATTACTCGGGATGGAGACCCAGTACTTC. The full variable domain, with the rest looked up from reference TRBV25-1 and TRBJ2-5, is EADIYQTPRYLVIGTGKKITLECSQTMGHDKMYWYQQDPGMELHLIHYSYGVNSTEKGDLSSESTVSRIRTEHFPLTLESARPSHTSQYLCASSELLGMETQYFGPGTRLLVL.

The chain has TRBV2 and TRBJ1-1; a weak D match, TRBD1 (5 bases). Per germline, CDR1 SNHLY and CDR2 FYNNEI. Trimming shortened V by 7 bases and J by 3 bases, and 15 bases separated the two germline ends. CDR3 length: 14 residues. This CDR3 is CASIPTAGDTEAFF. DNA of the CDR3: TGTGCCAGCATCCCGACGGCGGGGGACACTGAAGCTTTCTTT. The whole variable domain, remainder taken from reference TRBV2 and TRBJ1-1, is EPEVTQTPSHQVTQMGQEVILRCVPISNHLYFYWYRQILGQKVEFLVSFYNNEISEKSEIFDDQFSVERPDGSNFTLKIRSTKLEDSAMYFCASIPTAGDTEAFFGQGTRLTVV.

V and J are TRBV9 and TRBJ1-6; D not resolved. The CDR3 spans 15 residues. CDR1 SGDLS and CDR2 YYNGEE come from the germline V gene. Trimming cost V 0 bases and J 0 bases, with 4 bases left between them. CDR3 in DNA: TGTGCCAGCAGCGTAGGCAGCTCCTATAATTCACCCCTCCACTTT. Translating it yields CASSVGSSYNSPLHF.

The rearrangement links TRBV21-1 to TRBJ2-2; no check of the table's D call, TRBD2, against the DNA was made. TRBV21-1 is an annotated pseudogene. The CDR3 contains 18 residues. This CDR3 reads CASSKVGRGGLLAGELFF. The CDR3 bases are TGTGCCAGCAGCAAAGTTGGGCGGGGGGGGTTGTTGGCCGGGGAGCTGTTTTTT.

V and J are TRBV6-1 and TRBJ2-3; D is undetermined. The CDR3 length is 13 residues. V was trimmed by 5 bases and J by 4 bases, leaving 10 bases between them. Germline CDR1 reads MNHNS; CDR2 reads SASEGT. This chain's CDR3 is CASSFGSADTQYF. CDR3 DNA: TGTGCCAGCAGTTTCGGATCCGCAGATACGCAGTATTTT.

The rearrangement uses TRBV6-1 and TRBJ1-2; D is uncertain. This CDR3 spans 14 amino acids. Germline CDR1 is MNHNS and CDR2 is SASEGT. The ends were cut back, 2 bases at V and 4 bases at J, with 11 bases in the middle. The CDR3: CASSENSRIYGYTF. CDR3 DNA sequence: TGTGCCAGCAGTGAAAATAGTAGGATCTATGGCTACACCTTC.

The chain employs TRBV6-5 and TRBJ2-5, with TRBD2 as a possible D gene (6 bases). Trimming left V 9 bases short and J 0 bases short, with 14 bases between. CDR1 is MNHEY, CDR2 SVGAGI, per germline. This CDR3 has 14 amino acids. CDR3 loop: CASTPGGNQETQYF. The CDR3 region has the DNA TGTGCCAGTACCCCTGGGGGGAACCAAGAGACCCAGTACTTC.

The chain carries TRBV6-1 and TRBJ1-6, with TRBD1 as a possible D gene (6 bases). V shed 2 bases and J shed 7 bases, with 18 bases lying between them. Germline V gene data show CDR1 as MNHNS and CDR2 as SASEGT. The CDR3 has 17 residues. CDR3 nucleotides: TGTGCCAGCAGTGAACCCCGGGGGGGCAGTTCCAATTCACCCCTCCACTTT. It yields the protein CASSEPRGGSSNSPLHF.

This chain joins TRBV2 and TRBJ2-1, with D possibly being TRBD2 (5 bases). V was shortened by 4 bases and J by 6 bases, with 7 bases between the two germline ends. This CDR3 spans 12 amino acids. Germline CDR1 SNHLY, CDR2 FYNNEI. CDR3 protein: CASSATSNEQFF. CDR3 sequence (DNA): TGTGCCAGCAGTGCAACTAGCAATGAGCAGTTCTTC.

The rearrangement joins TRBV4-1 to TRBJ2-3; D is uncertain. Trimming took off 0 bases at V and 0 bases at J, with 16 bases between the two ends. The CDR3 is 18 residues long. Germline V gene lookup returns CDR1 MGHRA and CDR2 YSYEKL. This chain's CDR3 is CASSQDRILAVSTDTQYF. CDR3 coding DNA: TGCGCCAGCAGCCAAGATCGAATTTTGGCGGTTAGCACAGATACGCAGTATTTT.

The genes are TRBV19 and TRBJ2-3; D unclear. Trimming stripped 3 bases from V and 6 bases from J, with 13 bases between. The CDR3 runs 14 residues. From germline, CDR1 is LNHDA and CDR2 SQIVND (reference sequence). The CDR3 loop reads CASSISPTADTQYF. Here the CDR3 DNA reads TGTGCCAGTAGTATTTCTCCCACGGCGGATACGCAGTATTTT.

J is TRBJ2-3 and V is TRBV12-5; D call uncertain. With 0 bases removed from V and 4 bases from J, the gap between germline ends came to 2 bases. Germline CDR1 LGHNT, CDR2 FRNRAP. CDR3 length: 12 residues. The CDR3 region is CASGLVPDTQYF. CDR3 DNA: TGTGCTAGTGGTTTGGTACCAGATACGCAGTATTTT. The full variable domain, its missing parts supplied by reference TRBV12-5 and TRBJ2-3, is DARVTQTPRHKVTEMGQEVTMRCQPILGHNTVFWYRQTMMQGLELLAYFRNRAPLDDSGMPKDRFSAEMPDATLATLKIQPSEPRDSAVYFCASGLVPDTQYFGPGTRLTVL.

The CDR3 nucleotides read TGCGCCAGCAGCCAAGACCGAGCGACAGAAATCACAGATACGCAGTATTTT. Encoded protein: CASSQDRATEITDTQYF. The chain combines TRBV4-1 with TRBJ2-3; tentative D call: TRBD1 (5 bases). This CDR3 spans 17 amino acids. V dropped 0 bases and J dropped 2 bases, with 15 bases sitting between them. Germline loops: CDR1 MGHRA, CDR2 YSYEKL.